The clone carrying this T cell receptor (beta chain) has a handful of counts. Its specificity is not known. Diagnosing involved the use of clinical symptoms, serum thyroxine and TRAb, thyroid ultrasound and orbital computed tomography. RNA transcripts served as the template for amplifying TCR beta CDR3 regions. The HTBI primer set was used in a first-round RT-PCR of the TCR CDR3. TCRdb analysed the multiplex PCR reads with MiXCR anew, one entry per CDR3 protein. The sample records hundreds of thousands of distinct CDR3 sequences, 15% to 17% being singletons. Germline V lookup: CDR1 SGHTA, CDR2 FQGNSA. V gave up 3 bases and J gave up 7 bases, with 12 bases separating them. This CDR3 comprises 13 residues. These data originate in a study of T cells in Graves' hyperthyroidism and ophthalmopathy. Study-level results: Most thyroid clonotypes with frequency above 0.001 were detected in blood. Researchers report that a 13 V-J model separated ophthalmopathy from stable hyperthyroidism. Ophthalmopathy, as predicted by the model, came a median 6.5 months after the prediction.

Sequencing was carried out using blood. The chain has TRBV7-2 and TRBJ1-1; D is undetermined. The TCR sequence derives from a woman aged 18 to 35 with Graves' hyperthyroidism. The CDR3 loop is CASSFRDSSEAFF. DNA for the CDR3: TGTGCCAGCAGCTTTCGGGATTCCAGTGAAGCTTTCTTT.